This TCR beta chain is from a study of blood T cell repertoires in COVID-19. The overall study: COVID-19 samples, acute and convalescent, were from the United States, Italy and Spain.

The repertoire was sequenced with immunoSEQ multiplex PCR; TCRdb's copy has only in-frame clones and lacks some. The sample has 50,000 to 65,000 clones, 88% seen once. The germline V gene encodes CDR1 MGHRA and CDR2 YSYEKL. The junction had 1 base not matched to a gene; V was cut back by 4 bases and J by 4 bases. The CDR3 totals 13 residues. The clonotype comes from a man aged 60 to 75 with acute or convalescent COVID-19. Sample: peripheral blood. The J gene is TRBJ2-5, the V gene TRBV4-1, with TRBD1 identical over 9 bases. In DNA, the CDR3 is TGCGCCAGCAGCCTGGGACAGGGAGAGACCCAGTACTTC. It encodes CASSLGQGETQYF.